This T cell receptor beta chain was sequenced during a study of blood T cell repertoires in COVID-19. Across the study: COVID-19 samples from acute and convalescent phases originated in the United States, Italy and Spain.

The CDR3 totals 15 residues. Methods used by the authors: Reference gene primer amplification gave nucleated cell count estimates. Clones were read by immunoSEQ multiplex PCR, and TCRdb kept only the in-frame ones, dropping some. The V and J calls and clone size are taken from that table; D and trimming were inferred from the DNA. The table lists around 340,000 clones, about 86% of them singletons. This clonotype was obtained from a woman in her fifties or sixties with COVID-19, enrolled during active disease. J is TRBJ1-4 and V is TRBV21-1; the D call of TRBD1 is as the table states it, not checked on the DNA. TRBV21-1 is shown as a pseudogene. Material: peripheral blood. The CDR3 is CASSSRDRVNEKLFF. CDR3 DNA sequence: TGTGCCAGCAGCAGCCGGGACAGGGTTAATGAAAAACTGTTTTTT.